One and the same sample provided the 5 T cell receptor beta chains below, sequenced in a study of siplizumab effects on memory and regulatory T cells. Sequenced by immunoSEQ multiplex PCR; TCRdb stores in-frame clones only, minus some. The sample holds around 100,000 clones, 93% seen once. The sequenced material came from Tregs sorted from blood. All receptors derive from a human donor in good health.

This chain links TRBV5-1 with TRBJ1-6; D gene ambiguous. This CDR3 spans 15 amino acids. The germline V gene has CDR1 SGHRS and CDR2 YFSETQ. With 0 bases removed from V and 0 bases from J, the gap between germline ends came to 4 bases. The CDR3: CASSLESSYNSPLHF. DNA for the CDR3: TGCGCCAGCAGCTTGGAAAGCTCCTATAATTCACCCCTCCACTTT.

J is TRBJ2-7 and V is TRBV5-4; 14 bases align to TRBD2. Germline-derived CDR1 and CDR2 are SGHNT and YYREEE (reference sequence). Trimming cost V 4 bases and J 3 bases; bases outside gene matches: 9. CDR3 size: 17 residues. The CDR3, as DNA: TGTGCCAGCAGCCCGGGACTAGCGGGGGCTAATCTCTACGAGCAGTACTTC. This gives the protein CASSPGLAGANLYEQYF.

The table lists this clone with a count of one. For the CDR3, the DNA is TGTGCCAGCAGCTTGGGACAGGGAGGTACGAACACTGAAGCTTTCTTT. Translation gives CASSLGQGGTNTEAFF. V and J are TRBV5-4 and TRBJ1-1; TRBD1 matches 7 bases. Germline assignment: CDR1 SGHNT and CDR2 YYREEE (reference sequence). J was trimmed by 1 base and V by 0 bases; bases with no gene match: 6. The CDR3 length is 16 residues. The variable domain in full, with the rest retrieved from reference TRBV5-4 and TRBJ1-1, is ETGVTQSPTHLIKTRGQQVTLRCSSQSGHNTVSWYQQALGQGPQFIFQYYREEENGRGNFPPRFSGLQFPNYSSELNVNALELDDSALYLCASSLGQGGTNTEAFFGQGTRLTVV.

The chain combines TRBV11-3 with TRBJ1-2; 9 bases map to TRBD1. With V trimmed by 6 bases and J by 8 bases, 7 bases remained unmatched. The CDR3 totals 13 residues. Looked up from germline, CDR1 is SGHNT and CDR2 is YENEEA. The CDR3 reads CASRPTGGRGYTF. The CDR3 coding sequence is TGTGCCAGCAGACCTACAGGGGGCAGGGGCTACACCTTC.

This CDR3 is CASSFGVAEETQYF. The CDR3 DNA follows: TGTGCCAGCAGCTTCGGGGTAGCGGAAGAGACCCAGTACTTC. The chain has TRBV11-2 and TRBJ2-5; D perhaps matches TRBD2 (6 bases). V lost 3 bases and J lost 3, with 11 bases in between. CDR3 size: 14 residues. Germline V CDR1 and CDR2: SGHAT, FQNNGV.